This T cell receptor (beta chain) was sequenced during a study of T cells after posttransplantation cyclophosphamide. Measured with immunoSEQ multiplex PCR; TCRdb has only the in-frame clones, and not every one. Here the sample spans just under 20,000 clones, approximately 86% being singletons. Treatment was busulfan-fludarabine conditioning, a marrow graft, and cyclophosphamide on days +3 and +4. CDR3 size: 13 residues. V lost 6 bases and J lost 4; bases outside the gene matches: 6. The germline CDR1 and CDR2 sequences are SQVTM and ANQGSEA. V usage is TRBV29-1 and J usage is TRBJ1-3, with 7 bases matching TRBD1. This clonotype was obtained from a female patient aged 40-50 years who received an allogeneic stem cell transplant from a related donor, was CMV-positive, and had no GVHD. Some T cells may be graft donor cells. The sequenced sample was PBMCs, obtained after allogeneic stem cell transplant with posttransplant cyclophosphamide. The CDR3 DNA follows: TGCAGCGTCGCAAGGGGGCCGGGAAACACCATATATTTT. Translation gives CSVARGPGNTIYF.